This T cell receptor (beta chain) was recorded in a study of naive and memory T cell subsets. Ligated cDNA underwent four rounds of PCR with nested alpha and beta constant region primers and SP2. For blood and skin samples, reverse transcription used TCR alpha and beta constant primers. From the 5' RACE reads, TCRdb called clonotypes with MiXCR, one entry per CDR3 protein. The sample holds about 62,000 distinct CDR3 sequences, 6% to 8.5% seen once. The library had UMIs added by 3' ligation of an oligonucleotide to TCR cDNA. Whole blood, about 2.5 ml, came from adult healthy volunteers. Cells were not sorted; total RNA input targeted roughly 1 to 1000 ng. This clonotype was counted between two and nine times. What it binds is not known. The germline CDR1 and CDR2 sequences are MNHNS and SASEGT. V lost 10 bases, J lost 3 bases, and 14 bases lay in between. The length of the CDR3 is 13 residues. Study-level findings and limits: The RNA method is potentially sensitive to activation and differentiation changes.

The sequence was obtained from a female donor in good health. The chain links TRBV6-1 to TRBJ2-3; D uncertain. In nucleotides, the CDR3 is TGTGCCAACGGACGGAGAGATACAGATACGCAGTATTTT. Translating gives CANGRRDTDTQYF.